This TCR beta chain was identified in a study of OX40 agonist ivuxolimab in advanced cancers. Whole-study context: Patients were dosed with the agonistic anti-OX40 (CD134) antibody ivuxolimab. A history of anti-PD-1, anti-PD-L1 or anti-CTLA-4 therapy was acceptable, and more than 30% had some. Findings and limits, study-wide: Part of the nonresponder group also had normalized T-cell clonal expansion that was low.

Some clones are missing from TCRdb's copy, which holds only in-frame ones; the method was immunoSEQ multiplex PCR. Of tens of thousands of clones detected, approximately 80% appear once; the ten largest clones hold approximately 8%. As concerns this clone: As yet, its antigen is unknown.

The CDR3 runs to 17 residues. Germline trimming cut 1 base from V and 0 bases from J; bases unmatched to any gene: 3. CDR1 is SEHNR, CDR2 FQNEAQ, per germline (reference sequence). Specimen: CD4+ or CD8+ T cells sorted from blood, collected in a trial of the OX40 agonist ivuxolimab. This receptor was taken from an adult with an advanced solid tumor such as melanoma, head and neck, liver or kidney cancer. The chain recombines TRBV7-9 with TRBJ2-1, with TRBD2 matching over 10 bases. The CDR3 sequence is CASSLVASGSSYNEQFF. In DNA form, the CDR3 reads TGTGCCAGCAGCTTAGTGGCTAGCGGGAGCTCCTACAATGAGCAGTTCTTC.